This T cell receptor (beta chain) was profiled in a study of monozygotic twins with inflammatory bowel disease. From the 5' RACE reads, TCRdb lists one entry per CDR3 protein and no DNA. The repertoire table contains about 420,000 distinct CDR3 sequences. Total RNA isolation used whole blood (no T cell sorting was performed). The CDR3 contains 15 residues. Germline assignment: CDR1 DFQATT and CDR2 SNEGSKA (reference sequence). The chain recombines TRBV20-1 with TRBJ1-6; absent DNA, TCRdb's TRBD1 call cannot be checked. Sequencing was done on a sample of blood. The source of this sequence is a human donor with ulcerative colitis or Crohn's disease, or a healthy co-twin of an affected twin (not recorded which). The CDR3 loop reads CSATAGVSYNSPLHF.